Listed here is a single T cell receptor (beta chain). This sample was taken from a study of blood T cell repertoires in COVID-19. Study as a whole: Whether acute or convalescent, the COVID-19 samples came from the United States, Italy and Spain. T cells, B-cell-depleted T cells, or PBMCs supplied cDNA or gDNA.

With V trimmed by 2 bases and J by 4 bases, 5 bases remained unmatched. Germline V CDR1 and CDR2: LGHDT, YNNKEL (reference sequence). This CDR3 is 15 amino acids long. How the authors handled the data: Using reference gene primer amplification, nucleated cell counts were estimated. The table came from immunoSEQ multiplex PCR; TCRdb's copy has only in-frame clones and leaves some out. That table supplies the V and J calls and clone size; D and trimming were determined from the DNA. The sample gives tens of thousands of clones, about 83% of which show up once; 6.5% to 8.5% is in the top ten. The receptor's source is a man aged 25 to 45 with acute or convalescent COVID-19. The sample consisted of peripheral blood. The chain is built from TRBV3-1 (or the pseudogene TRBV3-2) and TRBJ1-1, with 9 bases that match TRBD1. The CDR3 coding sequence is TGTGCCAGCAGCCAACTCGGGACAGGGACCACTGAAGCTTTCTTT. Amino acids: CASSQLGTGTTEAFF.